The clone carrying this T cell receptor beta chain was seen just once. This sample is drawn from a study of blood T cell repertoires in COVID-19. In the source study's methods: Researchers report that nucleated cell counts were estimated from reference gene primer amplification. The protocol was immunoSEQ multiplex PCR, while the TCRdb copy is restricted to in-frame clones and leaves out a portion. For V, J and clone size, that table is used; D and trimming come from the DNA. The sample has about 320,000 clones; about 90% are singletons. Germline assignment: CDR1 SGHAT and CDR2 FQDESV (reference sequence). The CDR3 totals 16 residues. Trimming shortened V by 6 bases and J by 3 bases, and 18 bases separated the two germline ends.

The chain couples TRBV11-1 to TRBJ2-1, with a tentative D call TRBD1 (6 bases). The receptor was isolated from a man between 18 and 35 years old who had recovered from COVID-19. Sequenced input: peripheral blood. CDR3 in amino acids: CASSQSSGTNYNEQFF. CDR3 DNA sequence: TGTGCCAGCAGTCAATCCTCCGGGACAAACTACAATGAGCAGTTCTTC.